This T cell receptor (beta chain) was retrieved from a study of CD8 T cells in Susac syndrome. High-throughput TCR beta sequencing covered peripheral CD8+ and CD4+ T cells. The multiple sclerosis control group consisted of treatment-naive patients whose relapsing-remitting disease, which was either stable or active, fulfilled revised McDonald criteria. TEMRA cells were FACS-enriched, with CD8+ and CD4+ T cells isolated negatively. V dropped 4 bases and J dropped 3; count of bases not matched to a gene: 11. The CDR3 has 16 residues. Germline V CDR1 and CDR2: LGHDT, YNNKEL (reference sequence). Random-hexamer reverse transcription was applied to roughly 0.45 to 1 ug RNA. The immunoSEQ assay covered 54 Vbeta and 13 Jbeta segments for CDR3. TCRdb reanalysed the immunoSEQ multiplex PCR reads using MiXCR and keeps one entry per CDR3 protein. This sample has hundreds of thousands of distinct CDR3 sequences, with approximately 85% found just once.

This receptor was identified in a human donor with multiple sclerosis. The material sequenced was CD8+ T cells from PBMCs. This chain joins TRBV3-1 and TRBJ2-5; the match to TRBD1 covers 7 bases. The CDR3 here is CASSLRQGPRKETQYF. The DNA of the CDR3 is TGTGCCAGCAGCCTGCGACAGGGTCCACGCAAAGAGACCCAGTACTTC.